This T cell receptor (beta chain) is drawn from a study of T cell responses to AZD1222 COVID-19 vaccine. Overall study findings and caveats: Vaccination with two AZD1222 doses was followed by a rise in Spike-specific TCR breadth and depth. Among the donors, most were white British and more were female, and clonal diversity was possibly underestimated. Vaccine-associated CD4 TCRs spanned spike, dominant at 160-218 and 743-854.

The table came from immunoSEQ multiplex PCR; TCRdb's copy has only in-frame clones and leaves some out. The profile shows over 45,000 clones, about three quarters of them singletons. This clone came up a few times. What it recognizes is unknown. From germline, CDR1 is MNHEY and CDR2 SVGEGT. Trimming removed 5 bases from V and 1 base from J; junction bases left unmatched: 3. The CDR3 has 15 amino acids. The material sequenced was peripheral blood, taken on day 0 of AZD1222 vaccination. The V call is TRBV6-2 or TRBV6-3, the J call TRBJ2-2; TRBD1 matches at 8 bases. This sequence originates from an adult in good health. The CDR3 DNA reads as TGTGCCAGCAGTAGGGGACAGGTGAACACCGGGGAGCTGTTTTTT. The encoded protein is CASSRGQVNTGELFF.